Listed below are T cell receptor beta chains from one sample, sequenced in a study of blood T cell repertoires in COVID-19. Using immunoSEQ multiplex PCR, the repertoire was profiled, and TCRdb retains in-frame clones only, with some absent. In the table there are approximately 290,000 clones, over 75% of which are singletons. Sequencing used PBMCs or T cells enriched from blood (not recorded which). These receptors were taken from a woman aged 30 to 39 who had recovered from COVID-19. Each CDR3 is given with its conserved first and last residue. D genes are given only for firm matches. Rows give clone size only sometimes, using once, few, many, or a class for an expanded clone.

. | TRBJ1-1 | . | TRBV2 | TGTGCCAGCAAGGGTGACAGGCGTGGGACTGAAGCTTTCTTT | CASKGDRRGTEAFF
. | TRBJ2-6 | . | TRBV10-3 | TGTGCCATCACCCGGGGTGACTCTGGTGCCAACGTCCTGACTTTC | CAITRGDSGANVLTF
. | TRBJ2-5 | TRBD2 | TRBV7-9 | TGTGCCAGCAGCCCAATAGCGGGAGGGGGGGAGACCCAGTACTTC | CASSPIAGGGETQYF
. | TRBJ2-7 | . | TRBV30 | TGTGCCTGGAGTGTACGGGGACTTGGATCTTTCTACGAGCAGTACTTC | CAWSVRGLGSFYEQYF
. | TRBJ2-1 | TRBD2 | TRBV5-1 | TGCGCCAGCAGCTTGAGAGTCTTTACTAGCGGGGACTACAATGAGCAGTTCTTC | CASSLRVFTSGDYNEQFF
. | TRBJ1-2 | . | TRBV3-1/TRBV3-2 | TGTGCCAGCAGCCAGACTCAGGGCTACACCTTC | CASSQTQGYTF
. | TRBJ2-5 | TRBD1 | TRBV6-5 | TGTGCCAGCAGCCTAGGACAGGGTGCTGGAGAGACCCAGTACTTC | CASSLGQGAGETQYF
few | TRBJ1-1 | TRBD1 | TRBV18 | TGTGCCAGCTCACCACTCACAGGGGGCACTGAAGCTTTCTTT | CASSPLTGGTEAFF
. | TRBJ2-1 | . | TRBV29-1 | TGCAGTCTCAAGAGCATGTACAATGAGCAGTTCTTC | CSLKSMYNEQFF
. | TRBJ2-7 | . | TRBV4-1 | TGCGCCAGCAGCCAAGAGGATAACGCGGCAAATAACCCCTACGAGCAGTACTTC | CASSQEDNAANNPYEQYF
. | TRBJ2-1 | TRBD2 | TRBV5-1 | TGCGCCAGCAGCTTGGCAGGACTAGCCAACAACAATGAGCAGTTCTTC | CASSLAGLANNNEQFF
. | TRBJ1-3 | TRBD1 | TRBV5-1 | TGCGCCAGCAGCCCCTGGACAGGCTCTGGAAACACCATATATTTT | CASSPWTGSGNTIYF
. | TRBJ1-2 | TRBD1 | TRBV7-2 | TGTGCCAGCAGCTTAGAAGGCCAGGGGGCTTCCTATGGCTACACCTTC | CASSLEGQGASYGYTF
once | TRBJ1-5 | . | TRBV19 | TGTGCCAGTAGTATAGGACAGTGGGATCAGCCCCAGCATTTT | CASSIGQWDQPQHF
. | TRBJ1-2 | . | TRBV27 | TGTGCCAGCACATTTTACCCCTCGAGAGCTAACTATGGCTACACCTTC | CASTFYPSRANYGYTF
. | TRBJ1-2 | . | TRBV10-3 | TGTGCCATCAGTGAGGCCCGGGGTCACGTAGGTGGCTACACCTTC | CAISEARGHVGGYTF